The 5 T cell receptor beta chains in this list originate from one sample, sequenced in a study of T cells in Graves' hyperthyroidism and ophthalmopathy. TCR beta CDR3 regions were amplified from RNA. Using the HTBI primer set, a first-round RT-PCR was run on the TCR CDR3. TCRdb analysed the multiplex PCR reads with MiXCR anew, one entry per CDR3 protein. This table has roughly 840,000 distinct CDR3 sequences, 38% appearing once. Specimen: blood. These receptors came from a man between 18 and 35 years old with Graves' hyperthyroidism.

The table lists this clonotype with a count of one. A much larger clone differs from this one at a single base, so this may be a read error. V usage is TRBV7-9 and J usage is TRBJ1-5; D call uncertain. CDR1 and CDR2 from the germline V gene are SEHNR and FQNEAQ (reference sequence). The length of the CDR3 is 12 residues. CDR3 amino acids: CVSPTIDQPQHF. The CDR3 DNA is TGTGTCAGTCCGACGATAGATCAGCCCCAGCATTTT.

Comment on this clonotype: A much larger clone differs from this one at a single base, so this may be a read error. V gene TRBV20-1 combines with J gene TRBJ2-6; D ambiguous. V dropped 3 bases and J dropped 2 bases, with 8 bases sitting between them. The CDR3 spans 14 residues. Germline-derived CDR1 and CDR2 are DFQATT and SNEGSKA (reference sequence). CDR3 loop: CSASGSPGANVLTF. CDR3 bases: TGCAGTGCTAGCGGCAGTCCTGGGGCCAACGTCCTGACTTTC.

This clonotype has ten or more counts. The V call is TRBV12-3 or TRBV12-4, the J call TRBJ1-2, with D perhaps TRBD1 (5 bases). The CDR3 runs to 12 residues. V was clipped by 5 bases and J by 4 bases, with 8 bases between them. The CDR3 region is CASSRDGYGYTF. The CDR3 DNA follows: TGTGCCAGCAGTCGGGACGGCTATGGCTACACCTTC.

This chain connects TRBV4-1 to TRBJ2-7, with D unresolved. CDR1 is MGHRA and CDR2 is YSYEKL in the germline V gene. V was clipped by 1 base and J by 3 bases, with 7 bases between them. This CDR3 has 13 residues. The CDR3 loop reads CASSQGMRYEQYF. The CDR3 DNA reads TGCGCCAGCAGCCAAGGAATGCGCTACGAGCAGTACTTC.

The chain carries TRBV7-9 and TRBJ2-5; 10 bases line up with TRBD2. Germline loops: CDR1 SEHNR, CDR2 FQNEAQ (reference sequence). The CDR3 has 15 amino acids. After removal of 4 bases from V and 4 bases from J, the junction contained 6 bases not matched to a gene. The chain's CDR3 is CASSSRTSGRETQYF. As DNA, the CDR3 is TGTGCCAGCAGCTCCCGGACTAGCGGCAGAGAGACCCAGTACTTC.